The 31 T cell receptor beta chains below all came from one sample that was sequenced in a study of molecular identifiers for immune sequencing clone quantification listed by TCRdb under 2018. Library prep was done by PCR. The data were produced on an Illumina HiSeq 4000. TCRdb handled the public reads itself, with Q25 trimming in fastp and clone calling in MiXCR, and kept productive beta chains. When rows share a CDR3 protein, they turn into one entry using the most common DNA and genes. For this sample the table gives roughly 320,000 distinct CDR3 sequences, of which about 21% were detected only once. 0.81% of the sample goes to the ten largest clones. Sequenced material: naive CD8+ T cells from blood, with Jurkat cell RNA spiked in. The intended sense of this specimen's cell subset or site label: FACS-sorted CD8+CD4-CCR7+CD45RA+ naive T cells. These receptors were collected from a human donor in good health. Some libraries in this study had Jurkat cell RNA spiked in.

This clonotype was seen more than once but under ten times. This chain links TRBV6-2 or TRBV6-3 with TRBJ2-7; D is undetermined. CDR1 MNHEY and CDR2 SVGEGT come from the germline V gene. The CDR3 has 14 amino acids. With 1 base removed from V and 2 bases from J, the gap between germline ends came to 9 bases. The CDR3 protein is CASSYWSRPYEQYF. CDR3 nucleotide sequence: TGTGCCAGCAGTTACTGGAGCAGGCCCTACGAGCAGTACTTC.

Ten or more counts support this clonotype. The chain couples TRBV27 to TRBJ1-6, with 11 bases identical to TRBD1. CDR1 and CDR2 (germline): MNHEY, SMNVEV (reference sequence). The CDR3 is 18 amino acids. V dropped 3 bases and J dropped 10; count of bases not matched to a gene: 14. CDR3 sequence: CASSFFTFGQGAPSPLHF. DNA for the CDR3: TGTGCCAGCAGTTTTTTTACCTTTGGACAGGGGGCTCCATCACCCCTCCACTTT.

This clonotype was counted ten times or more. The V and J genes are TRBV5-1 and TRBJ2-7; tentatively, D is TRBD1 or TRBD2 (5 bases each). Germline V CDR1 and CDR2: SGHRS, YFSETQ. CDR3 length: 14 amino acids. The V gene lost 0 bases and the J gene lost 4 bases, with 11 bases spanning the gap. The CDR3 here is CASSLVFGGYEQYF. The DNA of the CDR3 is TGCGCCAGCAGCTTGGTATTTGGGGGATACGAGCAGTACTTC.

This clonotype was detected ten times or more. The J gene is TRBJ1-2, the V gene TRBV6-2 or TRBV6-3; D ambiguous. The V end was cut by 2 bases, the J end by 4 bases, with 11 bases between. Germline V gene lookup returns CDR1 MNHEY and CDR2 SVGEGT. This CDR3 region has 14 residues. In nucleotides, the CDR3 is TGTGCCAGCAGTTACAACCCCTCCTCCTATGGCTACACCTTC. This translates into CASSYNPSSYGYTF.

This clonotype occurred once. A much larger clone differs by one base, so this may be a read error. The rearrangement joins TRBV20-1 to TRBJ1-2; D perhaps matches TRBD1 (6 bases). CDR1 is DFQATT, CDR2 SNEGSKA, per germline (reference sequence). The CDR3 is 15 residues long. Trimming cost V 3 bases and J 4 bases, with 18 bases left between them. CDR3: CSASWTGTKGYGYTF. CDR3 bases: TGCAGTGCTAGCTGGACCGGGACAAAAGGCTATGGCTACACCTTC.

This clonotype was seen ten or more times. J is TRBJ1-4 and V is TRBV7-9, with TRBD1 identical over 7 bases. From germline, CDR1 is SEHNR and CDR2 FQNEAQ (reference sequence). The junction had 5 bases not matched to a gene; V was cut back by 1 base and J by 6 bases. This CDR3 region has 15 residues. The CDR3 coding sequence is TGTGCCAGCAGCTTAGTCGGACAGGATCATGAAAAACTGTTTTTT. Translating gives CASSLVGQDHEKLFF.

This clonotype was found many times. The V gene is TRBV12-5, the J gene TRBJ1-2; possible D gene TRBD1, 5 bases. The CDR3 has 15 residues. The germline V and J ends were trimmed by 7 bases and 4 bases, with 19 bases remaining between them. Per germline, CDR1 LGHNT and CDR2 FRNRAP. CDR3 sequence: CASAGALTVAYGYTF. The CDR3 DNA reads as TGTGCTAGTGCTGGGGCTCTGACAGTAGCCTATGGCTACACCTTC.

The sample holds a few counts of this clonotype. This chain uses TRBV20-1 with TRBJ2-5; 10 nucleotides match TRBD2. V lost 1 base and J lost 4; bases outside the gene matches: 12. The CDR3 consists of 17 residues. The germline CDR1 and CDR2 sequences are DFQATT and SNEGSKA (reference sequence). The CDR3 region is CSARGTRSGGALETQYF. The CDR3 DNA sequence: TGCAGTGCTAGAGGGACTAGAAGCGGGGGGGCCTTAGAGACCCAGTACTTC.

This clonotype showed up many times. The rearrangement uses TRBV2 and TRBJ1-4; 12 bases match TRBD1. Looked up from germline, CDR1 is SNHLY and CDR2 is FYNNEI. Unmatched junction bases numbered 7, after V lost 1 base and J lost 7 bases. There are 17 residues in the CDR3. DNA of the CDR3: TGTGCCAGCAGTGAAGGGGGACAGGGGGCCGCAGGTGAAAAACTGTTTTTT. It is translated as CASSEGGQGAAGEKLFF.

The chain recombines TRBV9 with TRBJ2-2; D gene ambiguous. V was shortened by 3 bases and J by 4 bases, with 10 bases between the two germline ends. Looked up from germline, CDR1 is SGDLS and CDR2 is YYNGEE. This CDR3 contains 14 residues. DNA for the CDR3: TGTGCCAGCAGCGCATTGGGCTTCACCGGGGAGCTGTTTTTT. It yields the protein CASSALGFTGELFF.

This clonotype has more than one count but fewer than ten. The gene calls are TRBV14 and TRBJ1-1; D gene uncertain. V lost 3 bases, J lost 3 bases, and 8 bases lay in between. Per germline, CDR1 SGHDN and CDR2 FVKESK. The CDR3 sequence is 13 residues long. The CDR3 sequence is CASSHPPDTEAFF. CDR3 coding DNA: TGTGCCAGCAGCCACCCGCCCGACACTGAAGCTTTCTTT.

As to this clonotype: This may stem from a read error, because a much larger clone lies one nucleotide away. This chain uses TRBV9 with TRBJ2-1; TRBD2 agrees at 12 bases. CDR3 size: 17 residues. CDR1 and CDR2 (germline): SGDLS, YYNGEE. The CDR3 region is CASSVVGMGLAGTEQSF. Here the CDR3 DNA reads TGTGCCAGCAGCGTAGTTGGCATGGGACTAGCGGGTACTGAGCAGTCCTTC.

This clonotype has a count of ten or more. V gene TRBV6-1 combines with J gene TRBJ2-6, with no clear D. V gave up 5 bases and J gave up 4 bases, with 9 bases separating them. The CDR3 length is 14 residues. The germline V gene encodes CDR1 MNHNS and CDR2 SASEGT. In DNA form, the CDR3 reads TGTGCCAGCAGTTCACTTTCGGGGGCCAACGTCCTGACTTTC. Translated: CASSSLSGANVLTF.

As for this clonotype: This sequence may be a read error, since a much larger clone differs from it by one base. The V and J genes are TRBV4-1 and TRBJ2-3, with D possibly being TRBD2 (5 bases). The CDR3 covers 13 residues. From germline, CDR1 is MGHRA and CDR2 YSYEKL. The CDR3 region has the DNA TGCGCCAGCAGCCAAGATACTAGGGATACGCAGTGTTTT. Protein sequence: CASSQDTRDTQCF.

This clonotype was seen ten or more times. The CDR3 here is CSVGVAGQPQETQYF. CDR3 coding DNA: TGCAGCGTTGGGGTAGCGGGACAGCCCCAAGAGACCCAGTACTTC. V gene TRBV29-1 combines with J gene TRBJ2-5, with a weak D call TRBD2 (8 bases). This CDR3 is built from 15 residues. Germline V gives CDR1 SQVTM, CDR2 ANQGSEA. Trimming shortened V by 4 bases and J by 1 base, and 16 bases separated the two germline ends. Full variable domain (remainder filled in from reference TRBV29-1 and TRBJ2-5): SAVISQKPSRDICQRGTSLTIQCQVDSQVTMMFWYRQQPGQSLTLIATANQGSEATYESGFVIDKFPISRPNLTFSTLTVSNMSPEDSSIYLCSVGVAGQPQETQYFGPGTRLLVL.

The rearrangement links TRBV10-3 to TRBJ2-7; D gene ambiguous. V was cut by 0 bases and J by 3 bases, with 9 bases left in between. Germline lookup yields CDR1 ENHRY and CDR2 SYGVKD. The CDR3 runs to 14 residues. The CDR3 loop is CAISESAGYYEQYF. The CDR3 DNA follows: TGTGCCATCAGTGAGTCGGCAGGCTACTACGAGCAGTACTTC.

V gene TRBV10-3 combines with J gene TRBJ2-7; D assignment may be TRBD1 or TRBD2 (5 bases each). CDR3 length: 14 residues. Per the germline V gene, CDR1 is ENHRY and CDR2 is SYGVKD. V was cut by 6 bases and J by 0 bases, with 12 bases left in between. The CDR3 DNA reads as TGTGCCATCAGCGAGGGACGGGACTCCTACGAGCAGTACTTC. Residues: CAISEGRDSYEQYF.

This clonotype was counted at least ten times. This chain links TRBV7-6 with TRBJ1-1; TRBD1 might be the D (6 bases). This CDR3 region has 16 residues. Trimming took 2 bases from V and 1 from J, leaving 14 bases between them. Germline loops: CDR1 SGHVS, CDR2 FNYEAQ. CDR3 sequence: CASSLIWGARNTEAFF. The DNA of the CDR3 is TGTGCCAGCAGCTTAATTTGGGGGGCGCGGAACACTGAAGCTTTCTTT.

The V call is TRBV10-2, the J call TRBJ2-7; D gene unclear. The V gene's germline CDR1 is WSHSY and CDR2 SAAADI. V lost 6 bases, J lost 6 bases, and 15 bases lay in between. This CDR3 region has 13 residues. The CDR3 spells CASSPRAWAEQYF. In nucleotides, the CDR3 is TGCGCCAGCAGCCCCCGGGCCTGGGCCGAGCAGTACTTC.

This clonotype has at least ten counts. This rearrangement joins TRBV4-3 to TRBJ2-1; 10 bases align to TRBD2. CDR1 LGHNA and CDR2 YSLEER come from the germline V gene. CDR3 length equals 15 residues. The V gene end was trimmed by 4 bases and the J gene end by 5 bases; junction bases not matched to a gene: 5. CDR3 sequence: CASSRGTSVNNEQFF. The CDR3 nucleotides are TGCGCCAGCAGCCGGGGGACTAGCGTCAACAATGAGCAGTTCTTC.

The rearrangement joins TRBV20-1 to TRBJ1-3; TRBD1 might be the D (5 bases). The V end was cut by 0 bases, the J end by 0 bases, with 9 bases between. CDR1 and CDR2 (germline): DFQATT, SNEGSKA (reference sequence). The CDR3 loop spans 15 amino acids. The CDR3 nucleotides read TGCAGTGCTAGAGAAGACGGGACCTCTGGAAACACCATATATTTT. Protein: CSAREDGTSGNTIYF.

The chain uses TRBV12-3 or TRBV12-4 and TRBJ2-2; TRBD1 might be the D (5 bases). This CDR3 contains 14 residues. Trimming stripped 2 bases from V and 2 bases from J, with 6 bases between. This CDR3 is CASSLQGNTGELFF. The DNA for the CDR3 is TGTGCCAGCAGTTTACAGGGAAACACCGGGGAGCTGTTTTTT.

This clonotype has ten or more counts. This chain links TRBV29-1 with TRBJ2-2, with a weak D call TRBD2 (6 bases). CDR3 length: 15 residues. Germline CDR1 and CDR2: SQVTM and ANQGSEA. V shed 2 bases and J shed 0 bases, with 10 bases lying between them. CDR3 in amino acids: CSVEKGGANTGELFF. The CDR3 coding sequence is TGCAGCGTTGAAAAGGGCGGGGCGAACACCGGGGAGCTGTTTTTT.

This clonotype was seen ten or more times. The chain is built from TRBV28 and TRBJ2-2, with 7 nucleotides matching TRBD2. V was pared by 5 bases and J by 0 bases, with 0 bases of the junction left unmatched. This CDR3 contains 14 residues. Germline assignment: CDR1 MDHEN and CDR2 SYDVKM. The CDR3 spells CASSGLANTGELFF. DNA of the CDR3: TGTGCCAGCAGTGGACTAGCGAACACCGGGGAGCTGTTTTTT.

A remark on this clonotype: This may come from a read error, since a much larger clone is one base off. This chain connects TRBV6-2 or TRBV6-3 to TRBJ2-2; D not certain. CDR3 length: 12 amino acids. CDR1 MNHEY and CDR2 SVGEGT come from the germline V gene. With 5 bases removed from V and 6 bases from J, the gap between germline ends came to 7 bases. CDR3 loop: CASSHVPGELFF. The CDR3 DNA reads TGTGCCAGCAGTCACGTCCCCGGGGAGCTGTTTTTT.

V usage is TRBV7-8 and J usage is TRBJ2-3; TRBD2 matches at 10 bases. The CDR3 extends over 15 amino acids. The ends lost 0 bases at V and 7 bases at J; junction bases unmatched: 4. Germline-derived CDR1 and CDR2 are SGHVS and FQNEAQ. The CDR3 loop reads CASSLAQRGGNTQYF. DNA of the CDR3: TGTGCCAGCAGCTTAGCCCAGCGGGGGGGAAATACGCAGTATTTT.

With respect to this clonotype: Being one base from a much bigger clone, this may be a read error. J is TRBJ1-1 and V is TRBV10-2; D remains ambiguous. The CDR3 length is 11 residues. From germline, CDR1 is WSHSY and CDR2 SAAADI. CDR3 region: CAGSELYEAFF. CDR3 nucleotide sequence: TGCGCCGGCAGTGAGTTGTATGAAGCTTTCTTT.

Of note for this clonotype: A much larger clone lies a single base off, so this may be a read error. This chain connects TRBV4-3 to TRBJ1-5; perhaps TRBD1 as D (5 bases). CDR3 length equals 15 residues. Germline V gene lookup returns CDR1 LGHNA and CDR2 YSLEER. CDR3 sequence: CVSRSTAYSNQPQHF. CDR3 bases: TGCGTCAGCAGGTCGACAGCGTATAGCAATCAGCCCCAGCATTTT.

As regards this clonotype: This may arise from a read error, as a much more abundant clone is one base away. The CDR3 DNA reads as TGTGCCAGCAGGTCGAGACTGGGCGATCCCACAGATACGCAGTATTTT. It specifies CASRSRLGDPTDTQYF. The V and J genes are TRBV28 and TRBJ2-3; D not resolved. V dropped 6 bases and J dropped 2 bases, with 18 bases sitting between them. This CDR3 spans 16 amino acids. Per the germline V gene, CDR1 is MDHEN and CDR2 is SYDVKM.

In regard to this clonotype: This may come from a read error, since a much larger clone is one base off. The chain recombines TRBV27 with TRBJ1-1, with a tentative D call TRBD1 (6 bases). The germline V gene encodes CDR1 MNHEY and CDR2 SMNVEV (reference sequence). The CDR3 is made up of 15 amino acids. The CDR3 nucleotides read TGTGCCAGCAGTCCACTATTAACAGGGAACACTGGAGCTTTCTTT. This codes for CASSPLLTGNTGAFF.

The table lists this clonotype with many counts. The CDR3 DNA reads TGTGCCAGCAGCATCGCCGGGACAGGAATCACTGAAGCTTTCTTT. It codes for CASSIAGTGITEAFF. This chain uses TRBV5-4 with TRBJ1-1, with 8 bases identical to TRBD1. CDR1 and CDR2 (germline): SGHNT, YYREEE (reference sequence). The CDR3 covers 15 residues. J was trimmed by 4 bases and V by 4 bases; bases with no gene match: 9.